Given below is one T cell receptor (beta chain) in context. The CDR3 loop spans 12 amino acids. The record originates from a study of regulatory and conventional T cells in breast cancer. TCRdb ran MiXCR on the PCR reads and lists one entry per CDR3 protein. Of about 16,000 distinct CDR3 sequences listed, 32% are singletons. The source is a female donor in good health. The sample comprised conventional T cells from blood. The chain recombines TRBV21-1 with TRBJ1-3; the table gives TRBD1 as D, unverified against the DNA. TRBV21-1 is marked as a pseudogene. The CDR3 sequence is CARQDSGNTIYF. The CDR3 bases are TGTGCCAGACAGGATTCTGGAAACACCATATATTTT.